This T cell receptor beta chain was recovered during a study of response to subunit inactivated influenza vaccine. TCRdb called the RT-PCR reads again in MiXCR, with one record for every CDR3 protein. The data hold hundreds of thousands of distinct CDR3 sequences, with roughly 12% observed a single time. This CDR3 region has 16 residues. The germline V gene encodes CDR1 LGHNA and CDR2 YSLEER. V was clipped by 0 bases and J by 5 bases, with 16 bases between them. These records were also assigned to another study, of T cells expressing NK-cell markers. That study adds: UMI-tagged 5'RACE template switching yielded the TCR beta cDNA. These clonotypes also led the CD3+CD56-NKG2C+ fraction in several donors.

The receptor comes from a man aged 45 to 65 who received an inactivated influenza vaccine. The J gene is TRBJ1-1, the V gene TRBV4-3; D gene ambiguous. Sequenced here: PBMCs from blood, sampled on the day of vaccination. CDR3 sequence (DNA): TGCGCCAGCAGCCAAGATATCCGGAGTTTGAGTACTGAAGCTTTCTTT. It translates to CASSQDIRSLSTEAFF.